This T cell receptor beta chain was profiled in a study of cytomegalovirus exposure and HLA in healthy donors. PCR primers comprised 60 Vbeta and 13 Jbeta primers. Clones were read by immunoSEQ multiplex PCR, and TCRdb kept only the in-frame ones, dropping some. The sample contains more than 150,000 clones, 70% to 85% of which appear only once. The CDR3 contains 18 residues. CDR1 is SGHAT and CDR2 is FQDESV in the germline V gene (reference sequence). Trimming took 1 base from V and 2 from J; bases not matched to a gene: 10. All donors participated as healthy donors of bone marrow. The sequence was collected from a girl aged 2 to 10 in good health and CMV-seropositive. V and J are TRBV11-1 and TRBJ2-7; 11 bases agree with TRBD2. Sequencing was performed on PBMCs. This chain's CDR3 is CASSLVGPGTSGAYEQYF. In nucleotides, the CDR3 is TGTGCCAGCAGCTTAGTCGGTCCCGGGACTAGCGGCGCCTACGAGCAGTACTTC.